A single sample is the source of the 12 T cell receptor beta chains below, sequenced in a study of cytomegalovirus exposure and HLA in healthy donors (dated by TCRdb to 2015 to 2018). The library was built by means of the immunoSEQ multiplex PCR assay. For the multiplex PCR, a mixture combining 60 forward primers for TCR Vbeta segments and 13 reverse primers for TCR Jbeta segments was used. In its TCRdb copy, this immuneACCESS table keeps in-frame sequences only and misses some clones. Where compared with another copy, unresolved V genes explain less than half of these, and the others have no known cause. Recorded for this sample are about 130,000 clones; about a sixth of them occurred a single time. The ten largest account for about 3.1% of the sample. The source material was PBMCs. The receptors originated from a female donor in good health and CMV-seropositive.

This sequence joins TRBV2 and TRBJ2-7, with TRBD2 matching over 9 bases. Germline CDR1 reads SNHLY; CDR2 reads FYNNEI. The CDR3 consists of 14 residues. Unmatched junction bases numbered 11, after V lost 9 bases and J lost 5 bases. The chain's CDR3 is CASFLAGDSDEQYF. The CDR3 region has the DNA TGTGCCAGTTTTTTAGCGGGAGACAGCGACGAGCAGTACTTC. Full variable domain (rest looked up from reference TRBV2 and TRBJ2-7): EPEVTQTPSHQVTQMGQEVILRCVPISNHLYFYWYRQILGQKVEFLVSFYNNEISEKSEIFDDQFSVERPDGSNFTLKIRSTKLEDSAMYFCASFLAGDSDEQYFGPGTRLTVT.

V gene TRBV27 combines with J gene TRBJ2-5; 10 bases align to TRBD2. The CDR3 runs to 15 residues. V gave up 2 bases and J gave up 5 bases; unmatched junction bases: 5. The germline gives CDR1 MNHEY, CDR2 SMNVEV (reference sequence). CDR3 sequence: CASSLGTTSGETQYF. The CDR3 DNA reads as TGTGCCAGCAGTTTAGGGACGACTAGCGGGGAGACCCAGTACTTC.

The chain is built from TRBV28 and TRBJ1-2; 11 positions agree with TRBD1. This CDR3 comprises 15 residues. CDR1 and CDR2 (germline): MDHEN, SYDVKM. V shed 6 bases and J 7 bases; nucleotides not matched to a gene: 10. The CDR3, as DNA: TGTGCCAGCAGGTGGGGCAGGACAGGGGGCGTTGGCTACACCTTC. Encoded protein: CASRWGRTGGVGYTF.

The CDR3 sequence: CASSSPLQNGELFF. In DNA form, the CDR3 reads TGTGCCAGCAGTTCCCCCTTACAAAACGGGGAGCTGTTTTTT. The rearrangement uses TRBV28 and TRBJ2-2, with D unclear. The germline CDR1 and CDR2 sequences are MDHEN and SYDVKM. The germline V and J ends were trimmed by 4 bases and 7 bases, with 13 bases remaining between them. The CDR3 consists of 14 residues.

Of note for this clone: Distinct nucleotide sequences in the sample also encode this CDR3. This chain connects TRBV29-1 to TRBJ2-7; D uncertain. With 4 bases removed from V and 6 bases from J, the gap between germline ends came to 13 bases. The CDR3 runs 12 residues. Germline assignment: CDR1 SQVTM and CDR2 ANQGSEA. CDR3 sequence: CSVASQNSEQYF. The CDR3 coding sequence is TGCAGCGTTGCCTCACAGAACAGCGAGCAGTACTTC.

The J gene is TRBJ2-5, the V gene TRBV27; 9 positions agree with TRBD2. Germline V lookup: CDR1 MNHEY, CDR2 SMNVEV (reference sequence). The CDR3 has 16 residues. V gave up 3 bases and J gave up 1 base; unmatched junction bases: 6. CDR3 nucleotide sequence: TGTGCCAGCAGTTTGGGGGCGGGGGGGCTCCAAGAGACCCAGTACTTC. Its protein is CASSLGAGGLQETQYF.

This clone was observed a handful of times. V gene TRBV27 combines with J gene TRBJ2-7, with 9 bases lining up with TRBD2. With 0 bases clipped from V and 3 bases from J, the junction kept 3 bases outside the gene matches. Germline CDR1 reads MNHEY; CDR2 reads SMNVEV (reference sequence). CDR3 length: 15 amino acids. DNA of the CDR3: TGTGCCAGCAGTTTATCGATTAGCGGGAGCTACGAGCAGTACTTC. This codes for CASSLSISGSYEQYF.

The chain links TRBV28 to TRBJ1-5; 7 nucleotides align to TRBD1. The CDR3 spans 19 residues. Germline-derived CDR1 and CDR2 are MDHEN and SYDVKM. V lost 1 base and J lost 4; bases outside the gene matches: 16. The CDR3: CASSLLSNLRPTGNQPQHF. For the CDR3, the DNA is TGTGCCAGCAGTTTATTATCCAACCTCCGCCCGACAGGGAATCAGCCCCAGCATTTT.

This clone turned up a few times. This chain uses TRBV7-9 with TRBJ2-2; 11 bases map to TRBD1. The germline gives CDR1 SEHNR, CDR2 FQNEAQ (reference sequence). The CDR3 loop spans 16 amino acids. V shed 5 bases, J shed 5 bases, and the junction held 7 bases outside the gene matches. The CDR3 reads CASSRPGTGGTGELFF. The CDR3 DNA is TGTGCCAGCAGCAGACCCGGGACAGGGGGGACCGGGGAGCTGTTTTTT.

The rearrangement joins TRBV7-9 to TRBJ1-2; 10 bases are a match to TRBD1. V lost 5 bases, J lost 0 bases, and 12 bases stayed unmatched. This CDR3 comprises 18 residues. Germline V CDR1 and CDR2: SEHNR, FQNEAQ (reference sequence). CDR3 sequence: CASSARRDRGLANYGYTF. DNA for the CDR3: TGTGCCAGCAGCGCGCGGCGGGACAGGGGTTTGGCTAACTATGGCTACACCTTC.

The rearrangement joins TRBV19 to TRBJ1-1, with a weak D call TRBD1 (6 bases). The CDR3 covers 15 residues. The germline gives CDR1 LNHDA, CDR2 SQIVND (reference sequence). V lost 5 bases and J 1 base, leaving 14 bases between the germline ends. CDR3 bases: TGTGCCAGTAGTCCAACAGGGATAGGGAACACTGAAGCTTTCTTT. Translation gives CASSPTGIGNTEAFF.

Only a few counts were recorded for this clone. The chain is built from TRBV4-2 and TRBJ2-5, with D possibly matching TRBD2 (6 bases). Trimming took 4 bases from V and 4 from J, leaving 25 bases between them. This CDR3 spans 18 amino acids. Germline CDR1 and CDR2: LGHNA and YNFKEQ. The CDR3 is CASSPLILGTGEGETQYF. The CDR3 bases are TGTGCCAGCAGCCCTTTAATATTAGGAACGGGAGAGGGAGAGACCCAGTACTTC.